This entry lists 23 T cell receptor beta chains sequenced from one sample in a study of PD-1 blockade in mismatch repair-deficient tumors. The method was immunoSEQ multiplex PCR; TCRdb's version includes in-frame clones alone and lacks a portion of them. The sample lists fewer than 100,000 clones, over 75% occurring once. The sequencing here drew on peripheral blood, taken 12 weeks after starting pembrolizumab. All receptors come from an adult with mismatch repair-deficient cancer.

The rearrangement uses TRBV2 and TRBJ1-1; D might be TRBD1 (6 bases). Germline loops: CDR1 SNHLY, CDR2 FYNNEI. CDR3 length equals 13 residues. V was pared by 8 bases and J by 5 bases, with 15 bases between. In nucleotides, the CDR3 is TGTGCCAGCGGATATGGGGGCGTTACTGAAGCTTTCTTT. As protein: CASGYGGVTEAFF.

The CDR3 sequence: CASSRDRFQGYTF. DNA of the CDR3: TGTGCCAGCAGCCGAGACAGGTTCCAGGGCTACACCTTC. The rearrangement joins TRBV6-6 to TRBJ1-2, with D possibly matching TRBD1 (6 bases). Trimming shortened V by 6 bases and J by 8 bases, and 16 bases separated the two germline ends. This CDR3 region has 13 residues. CDR1 MNHNY and CDR2 SVGAGI come from the germline V gene (reference sequence).

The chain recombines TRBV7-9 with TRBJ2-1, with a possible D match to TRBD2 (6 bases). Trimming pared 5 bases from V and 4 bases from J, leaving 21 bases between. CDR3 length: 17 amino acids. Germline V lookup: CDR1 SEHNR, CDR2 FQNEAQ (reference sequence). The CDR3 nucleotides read TGTGCCAGCAGCCCCACCCCCGGGAGCGGTCCTTACAATGAGCAGTTCTTC. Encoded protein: CASSPTPGSGPYNEQFF.

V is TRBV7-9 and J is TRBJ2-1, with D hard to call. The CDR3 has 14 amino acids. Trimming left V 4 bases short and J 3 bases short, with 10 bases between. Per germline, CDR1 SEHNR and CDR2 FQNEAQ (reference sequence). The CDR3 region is CASSSTRGYNEQFF. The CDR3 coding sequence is TGTGCCAGCAGCTCTACTCGAGGCTACAATGAGCAGTTCTTC.

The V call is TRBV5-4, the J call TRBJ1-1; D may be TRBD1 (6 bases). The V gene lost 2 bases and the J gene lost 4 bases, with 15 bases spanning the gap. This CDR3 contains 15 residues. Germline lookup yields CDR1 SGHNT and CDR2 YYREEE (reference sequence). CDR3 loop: CASSLKQGRFTEAFF. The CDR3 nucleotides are TGTGCCAGCAGCTTAAAACAGGGTAGGTTCACTGAAGCTTTCTTT.

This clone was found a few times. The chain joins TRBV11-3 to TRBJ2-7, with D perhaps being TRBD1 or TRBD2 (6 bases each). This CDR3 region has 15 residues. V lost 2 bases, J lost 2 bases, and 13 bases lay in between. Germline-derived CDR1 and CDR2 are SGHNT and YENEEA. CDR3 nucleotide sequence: TGTGCCAGCAGCTTAATTGTCGGGGGCACCTACGAGCAGTACTTC. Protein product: CASSLIVGGTYEQYF.

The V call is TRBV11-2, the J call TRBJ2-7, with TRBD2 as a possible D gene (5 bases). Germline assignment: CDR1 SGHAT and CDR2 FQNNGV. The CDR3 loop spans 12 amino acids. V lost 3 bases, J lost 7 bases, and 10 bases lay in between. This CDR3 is CASSFDAGEQYF. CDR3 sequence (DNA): TGTGCCAGCAGCTTCGACGCGGGTGAGCAGTACTTC.

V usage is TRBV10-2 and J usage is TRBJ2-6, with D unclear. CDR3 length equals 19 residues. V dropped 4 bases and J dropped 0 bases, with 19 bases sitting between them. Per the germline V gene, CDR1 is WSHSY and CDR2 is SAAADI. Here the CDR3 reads CASSGLVTGASSGANVLTF. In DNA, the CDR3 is TGCGCCAGCAGTGGTCTGGTGACCGGAGCTAGCTCTGGGGCCAACGTCCTGACTTTC.

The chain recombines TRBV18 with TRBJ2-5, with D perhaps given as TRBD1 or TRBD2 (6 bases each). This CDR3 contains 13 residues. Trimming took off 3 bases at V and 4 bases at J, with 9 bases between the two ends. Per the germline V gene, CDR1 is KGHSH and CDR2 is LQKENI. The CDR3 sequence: CASSPGGGETQYF. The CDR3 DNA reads TGTGCCAGCTCACCGGGGGGCGGAGAGACCCAGTACTTC.

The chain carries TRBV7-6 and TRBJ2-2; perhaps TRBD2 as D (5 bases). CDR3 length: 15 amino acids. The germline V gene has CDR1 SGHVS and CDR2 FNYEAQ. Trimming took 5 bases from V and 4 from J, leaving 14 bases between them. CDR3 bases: TGTGCCAGCAGCCCCCCCGGGATGGGCACCGGGGAGCTGTTTTTT. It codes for CASSPPGMGTGELFF.

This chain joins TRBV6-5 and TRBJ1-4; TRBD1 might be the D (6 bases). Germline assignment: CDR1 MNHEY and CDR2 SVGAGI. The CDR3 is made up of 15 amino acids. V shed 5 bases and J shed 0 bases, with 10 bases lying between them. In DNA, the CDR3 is TGTGCCAGCAGTGCCAGGGGCCCAACTAATGAAAAACTGTTTTTT. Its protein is CASSARGPTNEKLFF.

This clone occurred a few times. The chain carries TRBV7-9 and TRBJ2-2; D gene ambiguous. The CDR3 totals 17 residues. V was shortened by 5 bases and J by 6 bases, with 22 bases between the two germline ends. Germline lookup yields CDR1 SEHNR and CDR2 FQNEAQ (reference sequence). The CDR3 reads CASSPGRASLPAGELFF. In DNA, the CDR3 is TGTGCCAGCAGCCCTGGAAGGGCCTCCCTGCCGGCCGGGGAGCTGTTTTTT.

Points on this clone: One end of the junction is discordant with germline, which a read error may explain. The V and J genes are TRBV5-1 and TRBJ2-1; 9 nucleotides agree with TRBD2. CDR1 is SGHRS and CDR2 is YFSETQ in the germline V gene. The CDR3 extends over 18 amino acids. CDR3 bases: TGCGCCAGCAGCCCTCCCGGGACTAGCCTGAGCTCCTACAATGAGCAGCTCTTC. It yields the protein CASSPPGTSLSSYNEQLF.

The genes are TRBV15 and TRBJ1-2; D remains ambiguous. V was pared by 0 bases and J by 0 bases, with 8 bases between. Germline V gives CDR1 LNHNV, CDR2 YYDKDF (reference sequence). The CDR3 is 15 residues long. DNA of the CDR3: TGTGCCACCAGCAGAGATCCCAAAGCTAACTATGGCTACACCTTC. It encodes CATSRDPKANYGYTF. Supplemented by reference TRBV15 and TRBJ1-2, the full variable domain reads DAMVIQNPRYQVTQFGKPVTLSCSQTLNHNVMYWYQQKSSQAPKLLFHYYDKDFNNEADTPDNFQSRRPNTSFCFLDIRSPGLGDTAMYLCATSRDPKANYGYTFGSGTRLTVV.

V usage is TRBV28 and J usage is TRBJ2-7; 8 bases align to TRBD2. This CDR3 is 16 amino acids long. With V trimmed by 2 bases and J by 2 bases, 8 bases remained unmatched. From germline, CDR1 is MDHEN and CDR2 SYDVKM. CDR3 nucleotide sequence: TGTGCCAGCAGTTTACAATCACTAGCGGTTACCTACGAGCAGTACTTC. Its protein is CASSLQSLAVTYEQYF.

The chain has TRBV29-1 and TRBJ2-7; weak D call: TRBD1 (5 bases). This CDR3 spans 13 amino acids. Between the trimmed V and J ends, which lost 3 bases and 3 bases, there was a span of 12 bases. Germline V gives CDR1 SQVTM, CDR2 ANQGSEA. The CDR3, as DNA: TGCAGCGTTGAGACAGCCCGAGGCTACGAGCAGTACTTC. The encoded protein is CSVETARGYEQYF.

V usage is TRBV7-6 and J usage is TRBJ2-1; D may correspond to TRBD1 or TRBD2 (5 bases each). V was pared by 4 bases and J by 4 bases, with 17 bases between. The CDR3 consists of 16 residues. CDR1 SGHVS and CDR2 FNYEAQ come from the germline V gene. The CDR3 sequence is CASSSSGTRFYNEQFF. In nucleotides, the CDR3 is TGTGCCAGCAGCTCTTCCGGGACCCGCTTTTACAATGAGCAGTTCTTC.

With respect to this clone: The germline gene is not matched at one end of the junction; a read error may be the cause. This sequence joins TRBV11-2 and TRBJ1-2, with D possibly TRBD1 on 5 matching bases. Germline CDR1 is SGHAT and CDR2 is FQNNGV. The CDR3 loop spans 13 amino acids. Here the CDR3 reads CASSPGLNYGYTF. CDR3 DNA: TGTGCGAGCAGTCCGGGACTGAACTATGGCTACACCTTC.

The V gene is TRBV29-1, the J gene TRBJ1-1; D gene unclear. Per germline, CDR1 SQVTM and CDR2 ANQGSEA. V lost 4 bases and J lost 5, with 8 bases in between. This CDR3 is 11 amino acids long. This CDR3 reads CSVGGRTEAFF. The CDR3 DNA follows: TGCAGCGTTGGGGGAAGAACTGAAGCTTTCTTT.

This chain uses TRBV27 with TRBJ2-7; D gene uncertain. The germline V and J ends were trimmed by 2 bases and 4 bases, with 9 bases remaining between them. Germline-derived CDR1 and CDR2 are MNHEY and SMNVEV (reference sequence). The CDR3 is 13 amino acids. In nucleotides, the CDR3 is TGTGCCAGCAGTTTAGTACAGAAATACGAGCAGTACTTC. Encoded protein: CASSLVQKYEQYF.

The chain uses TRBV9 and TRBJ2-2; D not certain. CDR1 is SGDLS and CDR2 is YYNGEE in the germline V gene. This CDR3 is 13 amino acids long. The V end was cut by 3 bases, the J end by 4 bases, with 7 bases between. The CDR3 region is CASSDTGTGELFF. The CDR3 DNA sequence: TGTGCCAGCAGCGATACCGGCACCGGGGAGCTGTTTTTT.

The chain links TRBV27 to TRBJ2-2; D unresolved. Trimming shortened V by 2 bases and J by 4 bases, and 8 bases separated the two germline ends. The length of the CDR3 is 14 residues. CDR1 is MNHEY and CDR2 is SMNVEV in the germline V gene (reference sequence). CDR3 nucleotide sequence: TGTGCCAGCAGTTTAACCACACTCACCGGGGAGCTGTTTTTT. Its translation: CASSLTTLTGELFF.

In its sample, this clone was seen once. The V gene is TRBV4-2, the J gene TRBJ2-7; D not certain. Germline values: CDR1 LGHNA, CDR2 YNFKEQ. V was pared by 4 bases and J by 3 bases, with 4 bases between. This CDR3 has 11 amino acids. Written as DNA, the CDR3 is TGTGCCAGCAGCCGAGGCTACGAGCAGTACTTC. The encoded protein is CASSRGYEQYF.